This TCR beta chain was captured by sequencing in a study of control samples from healthy donors and cancer patients. The V gene lost 2 bases and the J gene lost 5 bases, with 22 bases spanning the gap. Germline CDR1 and CDR2: SGHNT and YYREEE (reference sequence). The CDR3 contains 17 residues. Sequenced by immunoSEQ multiplex PCR; TCRdb stores in-frame clones only, minus some. In the table there are tens of thousands of clones, roughly 90% of which are singletons. The sequenced material came from PBMCs. This rearrangement joins TRBV5-4 to TRBJ2-5, with D maybe TRBD2 (5 bases). The TCR originated in a woman in her 40s with head and neck cancer. CDR3 in amino acids: CASSLGRRAGPTETQYF. CDR3 nucleotide sequence: TGTGCCAGCAGCTTAGGGAGAAGGGCAGGCCCAACCGAGACCCAGTACTTC.